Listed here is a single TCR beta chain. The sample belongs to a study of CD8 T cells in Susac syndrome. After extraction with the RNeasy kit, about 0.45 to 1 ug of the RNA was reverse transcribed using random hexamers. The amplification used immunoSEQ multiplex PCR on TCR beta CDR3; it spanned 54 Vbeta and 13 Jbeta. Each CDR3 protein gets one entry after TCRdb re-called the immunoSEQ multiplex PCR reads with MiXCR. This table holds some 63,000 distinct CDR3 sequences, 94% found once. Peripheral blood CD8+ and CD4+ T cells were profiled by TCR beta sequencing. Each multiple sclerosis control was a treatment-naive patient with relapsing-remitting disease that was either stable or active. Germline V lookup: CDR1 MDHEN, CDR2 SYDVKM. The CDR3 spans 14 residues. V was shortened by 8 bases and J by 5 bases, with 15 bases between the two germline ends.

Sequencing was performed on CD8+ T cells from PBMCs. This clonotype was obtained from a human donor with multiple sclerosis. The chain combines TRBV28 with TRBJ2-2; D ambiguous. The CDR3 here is CASFLDSLTGELFF. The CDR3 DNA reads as TGTGCCAGCTTCCTCGACTCCTTAACCGGGGAGCTGTTTTTT.